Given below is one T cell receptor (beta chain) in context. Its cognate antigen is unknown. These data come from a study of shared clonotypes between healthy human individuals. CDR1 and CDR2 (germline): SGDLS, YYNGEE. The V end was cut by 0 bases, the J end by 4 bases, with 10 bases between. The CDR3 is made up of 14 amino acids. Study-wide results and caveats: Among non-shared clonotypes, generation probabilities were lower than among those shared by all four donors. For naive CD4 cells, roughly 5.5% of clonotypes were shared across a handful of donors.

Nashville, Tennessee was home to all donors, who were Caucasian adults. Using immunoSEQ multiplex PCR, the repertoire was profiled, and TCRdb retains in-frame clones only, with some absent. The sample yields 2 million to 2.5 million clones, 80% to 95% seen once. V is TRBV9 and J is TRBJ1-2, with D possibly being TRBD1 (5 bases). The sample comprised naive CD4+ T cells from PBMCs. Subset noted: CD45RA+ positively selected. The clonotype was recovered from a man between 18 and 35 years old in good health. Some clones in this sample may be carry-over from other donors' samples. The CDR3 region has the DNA TGTGCCAGCAGCGTAGGGCCGGGGACCTATGGCTACACCTTC. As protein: CASSVGPGTYGYTF. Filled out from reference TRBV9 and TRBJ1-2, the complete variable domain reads DSGVTQTPKHLITATGQRVTLRCSPRSGDLSVYWYQQSLDQGLQFLIQYYNGEERAKGNILERFSAQQFPDLHSELNLSSLELGDSALYFCASSVGPGTYGYTFGSGTRLTVV.